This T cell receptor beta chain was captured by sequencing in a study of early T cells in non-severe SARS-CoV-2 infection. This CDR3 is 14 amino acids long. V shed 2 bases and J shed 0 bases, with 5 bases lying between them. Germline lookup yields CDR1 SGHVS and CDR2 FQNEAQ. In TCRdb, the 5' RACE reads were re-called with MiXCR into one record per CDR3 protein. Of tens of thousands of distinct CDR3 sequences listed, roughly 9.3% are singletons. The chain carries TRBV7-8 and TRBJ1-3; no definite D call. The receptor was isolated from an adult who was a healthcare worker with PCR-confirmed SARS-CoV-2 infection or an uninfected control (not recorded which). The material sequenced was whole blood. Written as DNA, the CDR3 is TGTGCCAGCAGCTTACGGGGCTCTGGAAACACCATATATTTT. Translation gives CASSLRGSGNTIYF.